The rows below give T cell receptor beta chains drawn from one sample of a study of OX40 agonist ivuxolimab in advanced cancers. The table came from immunoSEQ multiplex PCR; TCRdb's copy has only in-frame clones and leaves some out. Here the sample spans 30,000 to 40,000 clones, roughly 87% being singletons. Sample: CD4+ or CD8+ T cells sorted from blood, taken in a trial of the OX40 agonist ivuxolimab. Receptors were obtained from an adult with an advanced solid tumor such as melanoma, head and neck, liver or kidney cancer. CDR3s include the opening cysteine and the closing phenylalanine or tryptophan. A D gene is named only where the DNA matches it firmly. Where a row states a size, it is once, few, many or the class of an expanded clone; other rows omit it.

abundance: NA; j_gene: TRBJ2-7; v_gene: TRBV19; d_gene: NA; CDR3aa: CASSPGSAVHEQYF; CDR3nt: TGTGCCAGTAGCCCGGGATCAGCGGTCCACGAGCAGTACTTC
abundance: once; j_gene: TRBJ1-2; v_gene: TRBV2; d_gene: NA; CDR3aa: CASRDRDTNYGYTF; CDR3nt: TGTGCCAGCAGGGACCGGGACACGAACTATGGCTACACCTTC
abundance: NA; j_gene: TRBJ2-7; v_gene: TRBV6-6; d_gene: NA; CDR3aa: CASSSLGTDPTYEQYF; CDR3nt: TGTGCCAGCAGTTCTCTAGGGACGGACCCTACCTACGAGCAGTACTTC
abundance: NA; j_gene: TRBJ2-6; v_gene: TRBV6-1; d_gene: NA; CDR3aa: CASSEALGGGALLNSPGANVLTF; CDR3nt: TGTGCCAGCAGTGAAGCGCTTGGTGGGGGAGCCCTATTAAACTCACCTGGGGCCAACGTCCTGACTTTC
abundance: NA; j_gene: TRBJ1-1; v_gene: TRBV7-6; d_gene: NA; CDR3aa: CASSRTAKDTEAFF; CDR3nt: TGTGCCAGCAGCCGGACAGCGAAGGACACTGAAGCTTTCTTT
abundance: NA; j_gene: TRBJ2-7; v_gene: TRBV7-9; d_gene: NA; CDR3aa: CASMRRDHHEQYF; CDR3nt: TGTGCCAGCATGCGGCGGGACCACCACGAGCAGTACTTC
abundance: NA; j_gene: TRBJ2-5; v_gene: TRBV10-3; d_gene: NA; CDR3aa: CAISERGFQETQYF; CDR3nt: TGTGCCATCAGTGAGCGGGGCTTTCAAGAGACCCAGTACTTC
abundance: NA; j_gene: TRBJ2-3; v_gene: TRBV11-2; d_gene: TRBD2; CDR3aa: CASSLGQASGVSTDTQYF; CDR3nt: TGTGCCAGCAGCTTAGGTCAGGCTAGCGGGGTTAGCACAGATACGCAGTATTTT
abundance: NA; j_gene: TRBJ2-1; v_gene: TRBV6-4; d_gene: TRBD2; CDR3aa: CASSEFSGKHNEQFF; CDR3nt: TGTGCCAGCAGTGAATTTAGCGGGAAGCACAATGAGCAGTTCTTC
abundance: NA; j_gene: TRBJ2-2; v_gene: TRBV6-1; d_gene: TRBD1; CDR3aa: CASSVPDRGSGELFF; CDR3nt: TGTGCCAGCAGTGTCCCTGACAGGGGTTCCGGGGAGCTGTTTTTT
abundance: NA; j_gene: TRBJ1-5; v_gene: TRBV28; d_gene: NA; CDR3aa: CASSPPGGTYSNQPQHF; CDR3nt: TGTGCCAGCAGTCCCCCCGGAGGGACATATAGCAATCAGCCCCAGCATTTT
abundance: NA; j_gene: TRBJ2-1; v_gene: TRBV2; d_gene: NA; CDR3aa: CASSGDRDSSYNEQFF; CDR3nt: TGTGCCAGCAGTGGGGATCGGGACTCCTCCTACAATGAGCAGTTCTTC
abundance: NA; j_gene: TRBJ1-5; v_gene: TRBV15; d_gene: NA; CDR3aa: CATSKTGPHQPQHF; CDR3nt: TGTGCCACCAGCAAGACAGGCCCCCATCAGCCCCAGCATTTT
abundance: NA; j_gene: TRBJ2-2; v_gene: TRBV23-1; d_gene: NA; CDR3aa: CASSQSAGRGPGELFF; CDR3nt: TGCGCCAGCAGTCAATCGGCCGGGAGAGGACCCGGGGAGCTGTTTTTT
abundance: NA; j_gene: TRBJ2-3; v_gene: TRBV6-6; d_gene: TRBD2; CDR3aa: CASRQRLAGNTDTQYF; CDR3nt: TGTGCCAGCAGGCAACGACTAGCGGGGAACACAGATACGCAGTATTTT
abundance: NA; j_gene: TRBJ2-7; v_gene: TRBV11-2; d_gene: TRBD2; CDR3aa: CASSSTSGGPLSYEQYF; CDR3nt: TGTGCCAGCAGCTCAACTAGCGGGGGGCCCCTCTCCTACGAGCAGTACTTC
abundance: NA; j_gene: TRBJ1-1; v_gene: TRBV7-9; d_gene: NA; CDR3aa: CASSLTMNTEAFF; CDR3nt: TGTGCCAGCAGCTTAACCATGAACACTGAAGCTTTCTTT
abundance: NA; j_gene: TRBJ1-5; v_gene: TRBV28; d_gene: TRBD1; CDR3aa: CASSLEFRTGGVQPQHF; CDR3nt: TGTGCCAGCAGTTTAGAGTTCCGGACAGGGGGCGTTCAGCCCCAGCATTTT